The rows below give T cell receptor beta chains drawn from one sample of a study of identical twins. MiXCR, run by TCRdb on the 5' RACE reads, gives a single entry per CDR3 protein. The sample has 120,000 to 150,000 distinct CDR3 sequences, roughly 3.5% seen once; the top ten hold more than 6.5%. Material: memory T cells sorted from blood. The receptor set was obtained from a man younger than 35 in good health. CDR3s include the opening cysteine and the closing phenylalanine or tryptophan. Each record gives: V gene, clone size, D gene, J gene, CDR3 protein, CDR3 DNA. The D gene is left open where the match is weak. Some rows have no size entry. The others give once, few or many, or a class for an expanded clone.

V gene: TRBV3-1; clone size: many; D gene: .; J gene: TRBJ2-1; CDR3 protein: CASSQGLVSNEQFF; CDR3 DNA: TGTGCCAGCAGCCAAGGTCTGGTTTCCAATGAGCAGTTCTTC
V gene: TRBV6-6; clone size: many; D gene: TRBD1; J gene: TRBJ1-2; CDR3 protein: CASSYSGTGFTF; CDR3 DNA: TGTGCCAGCAGTTACTCGGGGACAGGCTTTACCTTC
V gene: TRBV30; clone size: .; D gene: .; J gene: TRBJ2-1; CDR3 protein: CAWSVRGNEQFF; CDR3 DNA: TGTGCCTGGAGTGTACGGGGAAATGAGCAGTTCTTC
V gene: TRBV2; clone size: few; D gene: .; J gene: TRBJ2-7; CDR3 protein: CASNRQSFYEQYF; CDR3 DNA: TGTGCCAGCAACAGACAGAGCTTCTACGAGCAGTACTTC
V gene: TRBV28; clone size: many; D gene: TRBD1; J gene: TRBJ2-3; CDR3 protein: CASSHKTGRDTQYF; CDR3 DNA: TGTGCCAGCAGCCACAAGACAGGGCGGGATACGCAGTATTTT
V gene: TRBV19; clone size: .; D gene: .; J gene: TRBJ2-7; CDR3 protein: CASSPEAEVEQYF; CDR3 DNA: TGTGCCAGTAGTCCCGAGGCAGAGGTTGAGCAGTACTTC
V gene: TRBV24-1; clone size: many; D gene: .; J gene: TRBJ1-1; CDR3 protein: CATSSVDTEAFF; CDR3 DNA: TGTGCCACCAGTTCGGTGGACACTGAAGCTTTCTTT
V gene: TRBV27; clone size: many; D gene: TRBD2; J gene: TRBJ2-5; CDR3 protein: CASRPGTSETQYF; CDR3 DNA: TGTGCCAGCAGGCCCGGGACTAGCGAGACCCAGTACTTC
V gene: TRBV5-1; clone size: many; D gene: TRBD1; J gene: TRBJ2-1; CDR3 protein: CASSYGTAERGFF; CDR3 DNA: TGCGCCAGCAGCTACGGGACAGCCGAACGGGGGTTCTTC
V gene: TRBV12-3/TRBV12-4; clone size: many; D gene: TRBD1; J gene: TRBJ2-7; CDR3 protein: CASTRQGAPYF; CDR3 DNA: TGTGCCAGCACCAGACAGGGGGCGCCGTACTTC
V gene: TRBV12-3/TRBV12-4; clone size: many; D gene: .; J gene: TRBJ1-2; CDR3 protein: CASSLGESYTF; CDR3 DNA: TGTGCCAGCAGTTTAGGGGAAAGCTACACCTTC
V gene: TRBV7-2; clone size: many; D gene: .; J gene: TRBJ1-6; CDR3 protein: CASSPNRDTRTYSPLHF; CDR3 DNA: TGTGCCAGCAGCCCAAACCGGGACACTCGAACGTACTCACCCCTCCACTTT
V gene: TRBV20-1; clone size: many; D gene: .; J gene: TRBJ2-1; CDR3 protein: CRDRDCNEQFF; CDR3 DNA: TGCAGAGACAGGGACTGCAATGAGCAGTTCTTC
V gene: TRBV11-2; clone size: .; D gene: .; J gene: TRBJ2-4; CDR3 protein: CASGSTIAKNIQYF; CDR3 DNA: TGTGCCAGCGGCTCAACCATAGCCAAAAACATTCAGTACTTC
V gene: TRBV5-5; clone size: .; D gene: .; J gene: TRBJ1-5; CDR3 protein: CASSWGGYSNQPQHF; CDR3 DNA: TGTGCCAGCAGCTGGGGAGGATATAGCAATCAGCCCCAGCATTTT
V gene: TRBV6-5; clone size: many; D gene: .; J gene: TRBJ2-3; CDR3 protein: CASSYFGASTDTQYF; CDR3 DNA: TGTGCCAGCAGTTACTTCGGAGCTAGCACAGATACGCAGTATTTT
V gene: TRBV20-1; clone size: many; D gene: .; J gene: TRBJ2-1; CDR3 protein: CSALTLFSGLSYNEQFF; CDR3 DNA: TGCAGTGCCCTAACCCTTTTTAGCGGCCTCTCCTACAATGAGCAGTTCTTC
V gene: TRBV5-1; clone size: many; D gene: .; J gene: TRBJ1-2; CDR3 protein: CASSGGTTRRGYGYTF; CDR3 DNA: TGCGCCAGCAGCGGCGGGACAACCCGGCGAGGCTATGGCTACACCTTC
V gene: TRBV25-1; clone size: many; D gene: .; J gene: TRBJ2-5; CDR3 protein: CASTGDWETQYF; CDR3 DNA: TGTGCCAGCACAGGGGACTGGGAGACCCAGTACTTC
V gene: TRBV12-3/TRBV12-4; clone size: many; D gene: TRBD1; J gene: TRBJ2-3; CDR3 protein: CASSTTGKGTDTQYF; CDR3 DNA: TGTGCCAGCAGCACGACAGGGAAGGGCACAGATACGCAGTATTTT
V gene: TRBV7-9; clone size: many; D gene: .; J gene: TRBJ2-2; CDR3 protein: CAAHLITGELFF; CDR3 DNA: TGTGCCGCACACCTGATCACCGGGGAGCTGTTTTTT
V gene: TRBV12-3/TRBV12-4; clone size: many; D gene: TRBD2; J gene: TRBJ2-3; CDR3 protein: CASTTGGTQYF; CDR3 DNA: TGTGCCAGCACGACGGGAGGTACGCAGTATTTT
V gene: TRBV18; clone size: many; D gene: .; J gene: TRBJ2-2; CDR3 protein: CASSPNSGTLGGELFF; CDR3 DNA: TGTGCCAGCTCACCGAACTCCGGGACACTTGGCGGGGAGCTGTTTTTT
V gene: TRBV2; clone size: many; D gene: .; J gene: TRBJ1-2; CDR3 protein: CASRDPGTEYGYTF; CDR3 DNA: TGTGCCAGCAGGGATCCCGGGACTGAATATGGCTACACCTTC
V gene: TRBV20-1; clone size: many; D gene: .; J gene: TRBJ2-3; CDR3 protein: CSALEPSGRADTQYF; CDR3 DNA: TGCAGTGCCCTGGAACCCTCGGGTAGGGCAGATACGCAGTATTTT
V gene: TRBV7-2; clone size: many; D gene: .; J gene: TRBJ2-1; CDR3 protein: CASSLIGPGEQFF; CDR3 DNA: TGTGCCAGCAGCTTGATAGGTCCCGGTGAGCAGTTCTTC
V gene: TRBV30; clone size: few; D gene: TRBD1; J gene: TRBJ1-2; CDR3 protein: CAWIRDRVVYGYTF; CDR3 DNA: TGTGCCTGGATTCGGGACAGGGTCGTCTATGGCTACACCTTC
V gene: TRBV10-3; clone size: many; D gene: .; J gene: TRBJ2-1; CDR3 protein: CAIWRGSDNEQFF; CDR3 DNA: TGTGCCATCTGGAGGGGGAGCGACAATGAGCAGTTCTTC
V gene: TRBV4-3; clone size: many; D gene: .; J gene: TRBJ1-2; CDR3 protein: CASSQDRDPYGYTF; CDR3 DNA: TGCGCCAGCAGCCAAGATAGGGACCCCTATGGCTACACCTTC
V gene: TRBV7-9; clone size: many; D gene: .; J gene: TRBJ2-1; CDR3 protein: CASSVSGGLYNEQFF; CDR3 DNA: TGTGCCAGCAGTGTCTCAGGGGGGCTTTACAATGAGCAGTTCTTC
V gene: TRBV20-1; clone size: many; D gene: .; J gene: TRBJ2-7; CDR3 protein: CSASGRGPSYEQYF; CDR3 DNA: TGCAGTGCTAGCGGCCGGGGACCATCCTACGAGCAGTACTTC
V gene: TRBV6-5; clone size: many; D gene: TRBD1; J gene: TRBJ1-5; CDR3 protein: CASSLQGARQPQHF; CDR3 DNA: TGTGCCAGCAGCTTACAGGGGGCTAGGCAGCCCCAGCATTTT
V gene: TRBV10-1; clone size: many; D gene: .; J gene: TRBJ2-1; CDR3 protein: CASSLSRGAYNEQFF; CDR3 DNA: TGCGCCAGCAGTCTGTCTAGGGGAGCCTACAATGAGCAGTTCTTC
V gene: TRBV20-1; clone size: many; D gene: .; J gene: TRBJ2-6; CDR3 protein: CSARRDMGANVLTF; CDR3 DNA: TGCAGTGCTAGACGGGATATGGGGGCCAACGTCCTGACTTTC
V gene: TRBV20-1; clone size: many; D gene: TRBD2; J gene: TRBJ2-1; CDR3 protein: CSAGSTGLAVYNEQFF; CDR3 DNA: TGCAGTGCTGGTAGCACGGGACTAGCGGTATACAATGAGCAGTTCTTC
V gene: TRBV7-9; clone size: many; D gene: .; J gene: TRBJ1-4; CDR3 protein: CASSLGSFNEKLFF; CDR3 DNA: TGTGCCAGCAGCTTAGGTTCCTTTAATGAAAAACTGTTTTTT
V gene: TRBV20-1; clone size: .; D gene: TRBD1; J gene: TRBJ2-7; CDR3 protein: CSARGRTGTVSGSYEQYF; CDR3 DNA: TGCAGTGCTAGGGGCCGGACAGGGACGGTTAGCGGTTCCTACGAGCAGTACTTC
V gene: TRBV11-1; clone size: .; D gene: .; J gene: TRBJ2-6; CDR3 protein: CASSLGRQGLIRPASGANVLTF; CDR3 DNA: TGTGCCAGCAGCTTAGGGCGGCAGGGACTGATCCGGCCGGCCTCTGGGGCCAACGTCCTGACTTTC
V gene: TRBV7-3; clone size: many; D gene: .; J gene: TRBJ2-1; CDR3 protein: CASSLTVTSYNEQFF; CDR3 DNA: TGTGCCAGCAGCTTAACGGTTACCTCCTACAATGAGCAGTTCTTC
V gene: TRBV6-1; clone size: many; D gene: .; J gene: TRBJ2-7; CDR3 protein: CASRGLATYEQYF; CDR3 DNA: TGTGCCAGCAGGGGACTGGCTACCTACGAGCAGTACTTC
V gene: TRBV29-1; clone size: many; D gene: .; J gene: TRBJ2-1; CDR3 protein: CSAKRDPIDEQFF; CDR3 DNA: TGCAGCGCAAAACGGGACCCTATCGATGAGCAGTTCTTC
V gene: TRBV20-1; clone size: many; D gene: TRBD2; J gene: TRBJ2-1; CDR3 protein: CSARNQREIDNEQFF; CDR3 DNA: TGCAGTGCTAGAAACCAGCGGGAGATTGACAATGAGCAGTTCTTC
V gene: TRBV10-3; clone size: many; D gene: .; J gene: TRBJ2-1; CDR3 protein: CATRSVLADNEQFF; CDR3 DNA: TGTGCCACCAGGTCGGTTTTAGCGGACAATGAGCAGTTCTTC
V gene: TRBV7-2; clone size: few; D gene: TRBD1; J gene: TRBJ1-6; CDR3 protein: CASSLGPGQGLTPLHF; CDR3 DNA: TGTGCCAGCAGCTTAGGGCCGGGACAGGGGTTAACACCCCTCCACTTT